The entry that follows covers one TCR beta chain sequence. There are 17 residues in the CDR3. V was pared by 0 bases and J by 0 bases, with 3 bases of the junction left unmatched. Per the germline V gene, CDR1 is LGHDT and CDR2 is YNNKEL (reference sequence). The data stem from a study of identical twins. Template switching added a universal primer binding site, and final cDNA carried unique molecular identifiers. TCRdb re-derived calls from the 5' RACE reads in MiXCR, one entry per CDR3 protein. The sample consists of approximately 220,000 distinct CDR3 sequences, around 7.6% of them appearing once. The same data also went into a second study, on yellow fever vaccine responses in identical twins. That study reports: Twins' T cell vaccine responses reportedly looked partly convergent, partly personalized.

The sample consisted of CD8+ T cells sorted from blood. This receptor was identified in a young woman in good health. The V gene is TRBV3-1, the J gene TRBJ2-4; 9 bases line up with TRBD2. The CDR3 protein is CASSQDPSGVAKNIQYF. The CDR3 nucleotides read TGTGCCAGCAGCCAAGACCCTAGCGGGGTAGCCAAAAACATTCAGTACTTC.